Following are 2 T cell receptor beta chains from one sample sequenced in a study of glioma-infiltrating T cells after dendritic cell vaccination. Profiling relied on immunoSEQ multiplex PCR, and the TCRdb table lists in-frame clones only, not all of them. In the table there are about 65,000 clones, 86% of which are singletons. Time point meaning: after dendritic cell vaccination, including at tumor progression/relapse. This sample comprised blood, obtained after dendritic cell vaccination. Source of these receptors: a human donor with glioblastoma.

The chain carries TRBV19 and TRBJ1-5; D is unresolved. This CDR3 has 16 residues. Deletions cut 3 bases from V and 4 bases from J, with 16 bases between. Germline CDR1 and CDR2: LNHDA and SQIVND (reference sequence). CDR3 loop: CASSILAEQINQPQHF. Written as DNA, the CDR3 is TGTGCCAGTAGTATCTTGGCGGAACAAATAAATCAGCCCCAGCATTTT.

V gene TRBV6-1 combines with J gene TRBJ1-1; D not certain. The CDR3 is 11 residues long. Trimming left V 7 bases short and J 7 bases short, with 10 bases between. Germline-derived CDR1 and CDR2 are MNHNS and SASEGT. CDR3 DNA sequence: TGTGCCAGCACCCAGGCGGGTGAAGCTTTCTTT. Translated: CASTQAGEAFF.